The text below deals with one T cell receptor (beta chain). Its antigen is currently unknown. Extracted RNA was reverse transcribed, and the resulting cDNA served as sequencing template. Clones were sequenced by immunoSEQ multiplex PCR, and TCRdb holds only the in-frame ones, with some missing. The repertoire consists of some 100,000 clones, with less than 75% occurring once and the leading ten covering approximately 29%. This sample is drawn from a study of CD8+ T cells in alopecia areata. Study in general: It was 6 to 18 months of tofacitinib, and then there were 6 months off drug.

Noted treatment: oral pan-JAK inhibitor, 5-10 mg twice daily. Study-wide findings and caveats: Among the 100 top clones, expanded CD8+ clones, like scalp clonality, were significantly decreased by tofacitinib.

Sequenced material: CD8+ T cells sorted from blood, taken at week 4, from a patient treated with tofacitinib. The clonotype originates from a human donor with alopecia areata.

The CDR3 nucleotides are TGTGCCAGCAGCCCAACAAGGACTAGCGGGGAGTACGAGCAGTACTTC. Its translation: CASSPTRTSGEYEQYF. The V call is TRBV13, the J call TRBJ2-7; 12 bases are shared with TRBD2. V lost 5 bases, J lost 4 bases, and 9 bases stayed unmatched. In germline, CDR1 is PRHDT, CDR2 FYEKMQ (reference sequence). This CDR3 comprises 16 residues.